The rows below give T cell receptor beta chains drawn from one sample of a study of blood T cell repertoires in COVID-19. Sequencing used immunoSEQ multiplex PCR; TCRdb keeps in-frame clones, though not all of them. Of 210,000 or so clones listed, almost 85% are singletons. Specimen: peripheral blood. The receptor source for this set is a woman aged 45 to 65 with active or convalescent COVID-19. The CDR3 runs from the conserved cysteine through the conserved F or W. A D gene is named only where the DNA matches it firmly. Only part of the rows carry a size: once, few, many, or a class if the clone is expanded.

V gene	J gene	D gene	clone size	CDR3 protein	CDR3 DNA
TRBV28	TRBJ2-2	.	.	CAGGSGNTGELFF	TGTGCCGGAGGGAGTGGAAACACCGGGGAGCTGTTTTTT
TRBV5-6	TRBJ2-5	.	.	CASTLGLKGQETQYF	TGTGCCAGCACCCTCGGACTCAAGGGCCAAGAGACCCAGTACTTC
TRBV5-1	TRBJ2-3	TRBD2	.	CASSSLRTSGDTDTQYF	TGCGCCAGCAGCTCTCTCCGGACTAGCGGGGACACAGATACGCAGTATTTT
TRBV10-2	TRBJ1-3	.	few	CASSRTVYSGNTIYF	TGCGCCAGCAGCAGGACAGTCTACTCTGGAAACACCATATATTTT
TRBV19	TRBJ1-1	.	.	CASSPDFGGTEAFF	TGTGCCAGTTCTCCGGACTTTGGGGGGACTGAAGCTTTCTTT
TRBV5-1	TRBJ1-1	TRBD1	.	CASSVLPRQGAEAFF	TGCGCCAGCAGCGTCCTGCCCCGACAGGGAGCTGAAGCTTTCTTT
TRBV5-1	TRBJ2-7	TRBD1	.	CASSLFTTGVGYEQYF	TGCGCCAGCAGCTTGTTCACGACAGGGGTGGGCTACGAGCAGTACTTC
TRBV13	TRBJ2-7	TRBD2	.	CASSGQTSGEQYF	TGTGCCAGCAGCGGCCAGACTAGCGGCGAGCAGTACTTC
TRBV18	TRBJ1-6	.	.	CASSTSGTSNSPLHF	TGTGCCAGCTCAACTTCCGGGACTTCTAATTCACCCCTCCACTTT
TRBV19	TRBJ1-5	.	.	CASADTSNQPQHF	TGTGCCAGTGCGGACACTAGCAATCAGCCCCAGCATTTT
TRBV18	TRBJ2-7	TRBD2	.	CASSPLAGVSYEQYF	TGTGCCAGCTCACCGCTAGCGGGAGTATCCTACGAGCAGTACTTC
TRBV5-6	TRBJ2-5	TRBD1	once	CASRKTGGGETQYF	TGTGCCAGCAGAAAAACAGGGGGCGGGGAGACCCAGTACTTC
TRBV7-9	TRBJ1-5	TRBD1	.	CASSSWDSGDQPQHF	TGTGCCAGCAGCTCCTGGGACAGCGGAGATCAGCCCCAGCATTTT
TRBV28	TRBJ1-2	TRBD1	.	CASSLFGGTGNYGYTF	TGTGCCAGCAGTTTATTCGGCGGGACAGGGAACTATGGCTACACCTTC
TRBV6-6	TRBJ1-2	TRBD1	.	CASSYLPGQGGSYTF	TGTGCCAGCAGTTACTTGCCGGGACAGGGGGGATCCTACACCTTC
TRBV15	TRBJ1-4	.	.	CATSRELYRVGKLFF	TGTGCCACCAGCAGAGAATTGTACAGGGTAGGAAAACTGTTTTTT
TRBV27	TRBJ1-5	TRBD1	.	CASSSTGARGEPQHF	TGTGCCAGCAGTTCAACAGGGGCGAGGGGGGAGCCCCAGCATTTT
TRBV6-6	TRBJ1-1	.	.	CASSEGLYTEAFF	TGTGCCAGCAGCGAGGGACTGTACACTGAAGCTTTCTTT
TRBV7-9	TRBJ1-4	.	.	CASSLGTADEKLFF	TGTGCCAGCAGCTTAGGGACAGCTGATGAAAAACTGTTTTTT
TRBV19	TRBJ2-5	.	once	CASSIVTGETQYF	TGTGCCAGTAGTATAGTCACGGGTGAGACCCAGTACTTC
TRBV9	TRBJ2-3	TRBD1	.	CASSPRTGRGTDTQYF	TGTGCCAGCAGCCCACGGACAGGGCGGGGCACAGATACGCAGTATTTT
TRBV28	TRBJ1-1	.	few	CASSLGETEAFF	TGTGCCAGCAGTTTGGGAGAAACTGAAGCTTTCTTT
TRBV10-3	TRBJ1-5	.	.	CAISGNINQPQHF	TGTGCCATCAGTGGTAACATTAATCAGCCCCAGCATTTT
TRBV19	TRBJ1-2	.	once	CASSNPGQTLGDGYTF	TGTGCCAGTTCAAACCCGGGCCAAACATTAGGGGATGGCTACACCTTC
TRBV28	TRBJ1-2	.	.	CASSDRRNGYTF	TGTGCCAGCAGTGACAGAAGAAATGGCTACACCTTC
TRBV18	TRBJ1-1	.	.	CASSPRPLEVHTEAFF	TGTGCCAGCTCACCCCGCCCCTTGGAGGTGCACACTGAAGCTTTCTTT
TRBV2	TRBJ1-2	.	.	CASSENTDNGYTF	TGTGCCAGCAGTGAAAATACAGATAATGGCTACACCTTC
TRBV4-1	TRBJ2-3	TRBD2	.	CASSQGAGGKTDTQYF	TGCGCCAGCAGCCAAGGAGCGGGGGGGAAGACAGATACGCAGTATTTT
TRBV28	TRBJ1-2	.	once	CASRGRFYGYTF	TGTGCCAGCAGGGGCCGTTTCTATGGCTACACCTTC
TRBV29-1	TRBJ2-7	TRBD1	.	CSVLRRGQGQGYYEQYF	TGCAGCGTTCTGAGGCGGGGACAGGGTCAAGGATACTACGAGCAGTACTTC
TRBV11-2	TRBJ2-7	TRBD2	once	CASSFGTTPYEQYF	TGTGCCAGCAGCTTCGGGACTACGCCCTACGAGCAGTACTTC
TRBV2	TRBJ2-1	TRBD2	.	CAHLGGLAGGLVGNEQFF	TGTGCCCACTTGGGAGGACTAGCGGGGGGCCTCGTGGGTAATGAGCAGTTCTTC
TRBV2	TRBJ1-4	.	.	CASSPIFTPATNEKLFF	TGTGCCAGCAGTCCCATCTTTACGCCAGCAACTAATGAAAAACTGTTTTTT
TRBV28	TRBJ2-7	.	.	CASSRTFSYEQYF	TGTGCCAGCAGTCGTACTTTCTCCTACGAGCAGTACTTC
TRBV24-1	TRBJ1-5	TRBD1	.	CATSDSRGPIQPQHF	TGTGCCACCAGTGATTCCAGGGGGCCTATTCAGCCCCAGCATTTT
TRBV13	TRBJ2-2	TRBD1	.	CASSTRDRGNTGELFF	TGTGCCAGCAGCACCCGGGACAGGGGAAACACCGGGGAGCTGTTTTTT
TRBV7-9	TRBJ2-7	TRBD1	.	CASSRRQGGYEQYF	TGTGCCAGCAGCCGACGACAGGGGGGCTACGAGCAGTACTTC
TRBV5-1	TRBJ2-3	.	.	CASSLASAASTDTQYF	TGCGCCAGCAGCTTGGCGTCGGCGGCGAGCACAGATACGCAGTATTTT
TRBV18	TRBJ1-2	TRBD1	.	CASSPRTGSNYGYTF	TGTGCCAGCTCACCTCGGACAGGGAGCAACTATGGCTACACCTTC
TRBV24-1	TRBJ2-1	TRBD1	.	CATRGQGAIEQFF	TGTGCCACCAGGGGACAGGGGGCGATTGAGCAGTTCTTC
TRBV5-3	TRBJ1-5	TRBD1	.	CARSTEDRGSHDQPQHF	TGTGCCAGAAGCACCGAAGACAGGGGATCTCATGATCAGCCCCAGCATTTT
TRBV28	TRBJ1-1	.	.	CASSLQQENTEAFF	TGTGCCAGCAGTTTACAGCAGGAGAACACTGAAGCTTTCTTT
TRBV16	TRBJ1-5	.	once	CASSQSHNQPQHF	TGTGCCAGCAGCCAATCACACAATCAGCCCCAGCATTTT
TRBV27	TRBJ1-2	TRBD1	.	CASSSPGQHYGYTF	TGTGCCAGCAGTTCGCCGGGACAGCACTATGGCTACACCTTC
TRBV27	TRBJ2-1	TRBD2	.	CASSSAGAAYNEQFF	TGTGCCAGCAGTTCAGCGGGGGCCGCTTACAATGAGCAGTTCTTC
TRBV6-5	TRBJ1-5	.	.	CASSTGVGRNQPQHF	TGTGCCAGCAGTACGGGGGTGGGGCGCAATCAGCCCCAGCATTTT
TRBV7-6	TRBJ2-1	.	few	CASSFFIQGLSYNEQFF	TGTGCCAGCAGTTTTTTTATCCAGGGACTCTCCTACAATGAGCAGTTCTTC